The rows below give T cell receptor beta chains drawn from one sample of a study of T cell responses to AZD1222 COVID-19 vaccine. TCRdb's copy holds only in-frame clones and misses some; the assay was immunoSEQ multiplex PCR. The table records 140,000 to 150,000 clones, approximately 78% of them present only once. The sample here was peripheral blood, taken on day 0 of MenACWY control vaccination. Receptors originate from an adult in good health. CDR3s include the opening cysteine and the closing phenylalanine or tryptophan. Fields, in order: J gene, D gene, V gene, clone size, CDR3 protein, CDR3 DNA. The D gene is left open where the match is weak. Clone size appears in some rows only: once, few, many, or a class for an expanded clone.

j_call: TRBJ1-2
d_call: TRBD1
v_call: TRBV4-1
clone_size: .
cdr3_aa: CASSQALRQGVIEGYTF
cdr3_nt: TGCGCCAGCAGCCAGGCATTGAGACAGGGGGTCATAGAAGGCTACACCTTC

j_call: TRBJ2-3
d_call: .
v_call: TRBV5-1
clone_size: .
cdr3_aa: CASSLGANLGTDTQYF
cdr3_nt: TGCGCCAGCAGCTTGGGGGCCAACTTGGGCACAGATACGCAGTATTTT

j_call: TRBJ2-5
d_call: .
v_call: TRBV6-5
clone_size: .
cdr3_aa: CASSYYSGGLGETQYF
cdr3_nt: TGTGCCAGCAGTTACTATTCCGGGGGACTTGGAGAGACCCAGTACTTC

j_call: TRBJ1-2
d_call: .
v_call: TRBV28
clone_size: .
cdr3_aa: CASGHGGYTF
cdr3_nt: TGTGCCAGCGGACACGGAGGCTACACCTTC

j_call: TRBJ1-3
d_call: .
v_call: TRBV11-1
clone_size: .
cdr3_aa: CASSLYRGGNTIYF
cdr3_nt: TGTGCCAGCAGCTTATACCGAGGTGGAAACACCATATATTTT

j_call: TRBJ1-5
d_call: .
v_call: TRBV7-9
clone_size: .
cdr3_aa: CASSLAEGVPQHF
cdr3_nt: TGTGCCAGCAGCTTAGCGGAAGGGGTTCCCCAGCATTTT

j_call: TRBJ1-2
d_call: TRBD1
v_call: TRBV5-5
clone_size: .
cdr3_aa: CASSLLTGGSRGYTF
cdr3_nt: TGTGCCAGCAGCTTACTGACAGGGGGAAGCAGGGGCTACACCTTC

j_call: TRBJ1-5
d_call: .
v_call: TRBV15
clone_size: .
cdr3_aa: CATSRDRGVLNQPQHF
cdr3_nt: TGTGCCACCAGCAGAGATCGGGGGGTCCTCAATCAGCCCCAGCATTTT

j_call: TRBJ2-5
d_call: .
v_call: TRBV5-4
clone_size: .
cdr3_aa: CASSLAGGGLGTQYF
cdr3_nt: TGTGCCAGCAGCTTGGCTGGGGGGGGCTTAGGGACCCAGTACTTC

j_call: TRBJ1-1
d_call: .
v_call: TRBV21-1
clone_size: once
cdr3_aa: CASSKKQLNTEAFF
cdr3_nt: TGTGCCAGCAGCAAAAAACAGTTGAACACTGAAGCTTTCTTT

j_call: TRBJ2-3
d_call: TRBD2
v_call: TRBV5-1
clone_size: once
cdr3_aa: CASSHRLAGGTDTQYF
cdr3_nt: TGCGCCAGCAGCCACCGGCTAGCGGGGGGCACAGATACGCAGTATTTT

j_call: TRBJ2-2
d_call: .
v_call: TRBV7-8
clone_size: .
cdr3_aa: CASSPRGQSTGELFF
cdr3_nt: TGTGCCAGCAGCCCCCGGGGGCAGTCAACCGGGGAGCTGTTTTTT

j_call: TRBJ1-6
d_call: .
v_call: TRBV6-1
clone_size: .
cdr3_aa: CASSARGRDGSSPLHF
cdr3_nt: TGTGCCAGCAGTGCTCGCGGGCGGGACGGTTCTTCACCCCTCCACTTT

j_call: TRBJ2-5
d_call: TRBD2
v_call: TRBV7-9
clone_size: once
cdr3_aa: CASSQTRTSGGIGTQYF
cdr3_nt: TGTGCCAGCAGCCAAACCCGGACTAGCGGGGGGATTGGGACCCAGTACTTC

j_call: TRBJ2-2
d_call: .
v_call: TRBV19
clone_size: .
cdr3_aa: CASRRSGSNTGELFF
cdr3_nt: TGTGCCAGTAGAAGAAGCGGTTCGAACACCGGGGAGCTGTTTTTT

j_call: TRBJ2-3
d_call: TRBD2
v_call: TRBV3-1/TRBV3-2
clone_size: .
cdr3_aa: CASSQSGGADTQYF
cdr3_nt: TGTGCCAGCAGCCAAAGCGGGGGGGCAGATACGCAGTATTTT

j_call: TRBJ2-7
d_call: .
v_call: TRBV7-8
clone_size: .
cdr3_aa: CASSLVPSRASYEQYF
cdr3_nt: TGTGCCAGCAGCTTAGTGCCCAGCCGCGCCTCCTACGAGCAGTACTTC

j_call: TRBJ1-1
d_call: .
v_call: TRBV7-9
clone_size: .
cdr3_aa: CASSFREDTEAFF
cdr3_nt: TGTGCCAGCAGCTTCCGGGAGGACACTGAAGCTTTCTTT